What follows are 30 T cell receptor beta chains derived from one specimen sequenced in a study of blood T cell repertoires in COVID-19. The method was immunoSEQ multiplex PCR; TCRdb's version includes in-frame clones alone and lacks a portion of them. The data contain 150,000 to 200,000 clones, 76% of them singletons. Material: PBMCs or T cells enriched from blood (not recorded which). Receptors were obtained from a woman aged 50 to 60 with acute COVID-19.

The rearrangement uses TRBV5-1 and TRBJ2-5; 7 bases fit TRBD2. CDR1 SGHRS and CDR2 YFSETQ come from the germline V gene. The V segment lost 0 bases and the J segment 5 bases; nucleotides outside the gene matches: 10. The CDR3 is made up of 16 amino acids. CDR3 loop: CASSLALGTSAETQYF. CDR3 nucleotides: TGCGCCAGCAGCTTGGCCTTGGGTACTAGCGCCGAGACCCAGTACTTC.

Ten or more counts support this clone. The V call is TRBV7-9, the J call TRBJ2-5; 9 nucleotides line up with TRBD1. Per germline, CDR1 SEHNR and CDR2 FQNEAQ (reference sequence). This CDR3 contains 14 residues. Losses at the gene ends were 1 base for V and 6 bases for J; bases not matched to a gene: 3. The CDR3 here is CASSLGQGVKTQYF. CDR3 bases: TGTGCCAGCAGCTTAGGACAGGGGGTAAAGACCCAGTACTTC.

This clone showed up just a few times. The chain combines TRBV27 with TRBJ2-5, with TRBD2 as a possible D gene (5 bases). Trimming cost V 3 bases and J 1 base, with 12 bases left between them. Germline CDR1 MNHEY, CDR2 SMNVEV (reference sequence). The CDR3 has 15 amino acids. CDR3 loop: CASSFEGTFQETQYF. In nucleotides, the CDR3 is TGTGCCAGCAGTTTTGAGGGTACTTTCCAAGAGACCCAGTACTTC.

The rearrangement uses TRBV6-2 or TRBV6-3 and TRBJ1-5, with 7 bases aligning to TRBD1. The CDR3 covers 15 residues. Per the germline V gene, CDR1 is MNHEY and CDR2 is SVGEGT. Germline trimming cut 2 bases from V and 1 base from J; bases unmatched to any gene: 2. DNA for the CDR3: TGTGCCAGCAGTTACGACAGGGTGAGCAATCAGCCCCAGCATTTT. Translation gives CASSYDRVSNQPQHF.

The chain carries TRBV4-1 and TRBJ2-5, with 15 nucleotides matching TRBD2. Germline V CDR1 and CDR2: MGHRA, YSYEKL. CDR3 length: 17 residues. Losses at the gene ends were 1 base for V and 4 bases for J; bases not matched to a gene: 4. CDR3 sequence (DNA): TGCGCCAGCAGCCAAGTGGGACTAGCGGGGGGCCCAGAGACCCAGTACTTC. It is translated as CASSQVGLAGGPETQYF.

The chain has TRBV6-6 and TRBJ2-7, with D perhaps TRBD1 (6 bases). This CDR3 is built from 14 residues. Per germline, CDR1 MNHNY and CDR2 SVGAGI (reference sequence). The V end was cut by 7 bases, the J end by 0 bases, with 13 bases between. DNA for the CDR3: TGTGCCAGCAAGGAACAGGGTAGCTCCTACGAGCAGTACGTC. Translation gives CASKEQGSSYEQYV.

The sample holds a few counts of this clone. J is TRBJ2-5 and V is TRBV7-6; 9 positions agree with TRBD2. The CDR3 sequence is 15 residues long. The germline V gene encodes CDR1 SGHVS and CDR2 FNYEAQ. J lost 2 bases, V lost 4 bases, and 5 bases had no gene match. CDR3 nucleotides: TGTGCCAGCAGCTCCGTAGCGGGGGTGCAAGAGACCCAGTACTTC. Amino acid sequence: CASSSVAGVQETQYF. The full variable domain, its missing parts supplied by reference TRBV7-6 and TRBJ2-5, is GAGVSQSPRYKVTKRGQDVALRCDPISGHVSLYWYRQALGQGPEFLTYFNYEAQQDKSGLPNDRFSAERPEGSISTLTIQRTEQRDSAMYRCASSSVAGVQETQYFGPGTRLLVL.

This sequence joins TRBV29-1 and TRBJ1-5; 7 bases are shared with TRBD1. CDR1 and CDR2 from the germline V gene are SQVTM and ANQGSEA. CDR3 size: 15 residues. V lost 2 bases to trimming and J lost 1 base; unmatched junction nucleotides: 5. CDR3 sequence (DNA): TGCAGCGTTGAATGCGACAGGGACAGCAATCAGCCCCAGCATTTT. Its translation is CSVECDRDSNQPQHF.

This chain links TRBV2 with TRBJ1-5; 7 bases are a match to TRBD1. The CDR3 spans 15 residues. Unmatched junction bases numbered 7, after V lost 8 bases and J lost 0 bases. Germline V gives CDR1 SNHLY, CDR2 FYNNEI. The CDR3 protein is CASRDSDYSNQPQHF. The CDR3 DNA follows: TGTGCCAGCCGGGACAGTGATTATAGCAATCAGCCCCAGCATTTT.

The chain combines TRBV10-2 with TRBJ2-7, with TRBD2 matching over 8 bases. Trimming removed 6 bases from V and 2 bases from J; junction bases left unmatched: 3. Germline V lookup: CDR1 WSHSY, CDR2 SAAADI. There are 13 residues in the CDR3. CDR3: CASRALAAYEQYV. The CDR3 coding sequence is TGCGCCAGCAGGGCACTAGCGGCCTACGAGCAGTACGTC.

The chain recombines TRBV6-5 with TRBJ1-2; 7 positions agree with TRBD1. Germline V gene lookup returns CDR1 MNHEY and CDR2 SVGAGI. Trimming cost V 10 bases and J 7 bases; bases outside gene matches: 18. CDR3 size: 15 residues. This CDR3 is CATQTGKGSLSGYTF. The DNA of the CDR3 is TGTGCCACCCAGACAGGGAAGGGGTCGTTGAGTGGCTACACCTTC.

The chain couples TRBV6-5 to TRBJ1-2; D is unclear. Trimming pared 6 bases from V and 4 bases from J, leaving 12 bases between. CDR1 and CDR2 from the germline V gene are MNHEY and SVGAGI. The CDR3 spans 13 residues. CDR3 residues: CASREGGTYGYTF. Here the CDR3 DNA reads TGTGCCAGCAGGGAGGGCGGAACCTATGGCTACACCTTC.

V gene TRBV5-1 combines with J gene TRBJ2-5, with 11 bases fitting TRBD2. This CDR3 region has 16 residues. V shed 5 bases and J 5 bases; nucleotides not matched to a gene: 11. Looked up from germline, CDR1 is SGHRS and CDR2 is YFSETQ. The CDR3 loop reads CASSSGASGGPETQYF. CDR3 coding DNA: TGCGCCAGCAGTTCGGGGGCTAGCGGGGGGCCCGAGACCCAGTACTTC.

The V and J genes are TRBV6-5 and TRBJ1-2, with D possibly TRBD1 on 5 matching bases. V dropped 0 bases and J dropped 7 bases, with 12 bases sitting between them. Germline values: CDR1 MNHEY, CDR2 SVGAGI. The CDR3 length is 14 residues. CDR3 region: CASSYSRERLGYTF. CDR3 coding DNA: TGTGCCAGCAGTTACTCCAGGGAACGCCTTGGCTACACCTTC.

In the case of this clone: The sample has other DNA sequences that encode this CDR3 too. The chain recombines TRBV18 with TRBJ1-1; TRBD1 is a possible D gene (6 bases). This CDR3 comprises 13 residues. Germline CDR1 KGHSH, CDR2 LQKENI. V was pared by 6 bases and J by 1 base, with 9 bases between. The CDR3 DNA reads TGTGCCAGCTCCCGGGGACAGAACACTGAAGCTTTCTTT. Translation: CASSRGQNTEAFF. The full variable domain, in which reference TRBV18 and TRBJ1-1 provide the parts outside the CDR3, is NAGVMQNPRHLVRRRGQEARLRCSPMKGHSHVYWYRQLPEEGLKFMVYLQKENIIDESGMPKERFSAEFPKEGPSILRIQQVVRGDSAAYFCASSRGQNTEAFFGQGTRLTVV.

This chain uses TRBV11-2 with TRBJ1-1; 7 nucleotides agree with TRBD1. Germline-derived CDR1 and CDR2 are SGHAT and FQNNGV. CDR3 length equals 17 residues. Trimming cost V 1 base and J 5 bases; bases outside gene matches: 13. As DNA, the CDR3 is TGTGCCAGCAGCTTAGGATGGAGGGGGCAACTGTTAACTGAAGCTTTCTTT. Its protein is CASSLGWRGQLLTEAFF.

The chain carries TRBV19 and TRBJ2-5; D might be TRBD2 (6 bases). The CDR3 contains 14 residues. Germline values: CDR1 LNHDA, CDR2 SQIVND (reference sequence). Trimming removed 3 bases at V and 1 base at J, with 9 bases between. CDR3 DNA sequence: TGTGCCAGTAGTATGATGGGGGGCCAAGAGACCCAGTACTTC. It yields the protein CASSMMGGQETQYF.

CDR3 nucleotide sequence: TGTGCCAGTACCCGGACCGGGGGAGAGACCCAGTACTTC. Its protein is CASTRTGGETQYF. V gene TRBV19 combines with J gene TRBJ2-5; the D gene is possibly TRBD2 (6 bases). The CDR3 consists of 13 residues. V gave up 7 bases and J gave up 4 bases, with 13 bases separating them. CDR1 is LNHDA and CDR2 is SQIVND in the germline V gene (reference sequence).

The chain combines TRBV19 with TRBJ2-2; possible D gene TRBD2, 6 bases. In germline, CDR1 is LNHDA, CDR2 SQIVND (reference sequence). The CDR3 totals 14 residues. The V and J ends lost 11 bases and 2 bases respectively, with 15 bases between them. The CDR3, as DNA: TGTGCCGGATCTCAGGGAGGAAACACCGGGGAGCTGTTTTTT. Translation gives CAGSQGGNTGELFF.

The chain carries TRBV6-5 and TRBJ2-5, with 7 bases aligning to TRBD1. The CDR3 spans 13 residues. V gave up 6 bases and J gave up 5 bases; unmatched junction bases: 6. The germline gives CDR1 MNHEY, CDR2 SVGAGI. CDR3 sequence (DNA): TGTGCCAGCAGGCCCACAGGGGTGGAGACCCAGTACTTC. Encoded protein: CASRPTGVETQYF.

The V and J genes are TRBV13 and TRBJ1-2; D possibly corresponds to TRBD1 (6 bases). Germline V CDR1 and CDR2: PRHDT, FYEKMQ (reference sequence). V shed 1 base and J shed 8 bases, with 11 bases lying between them. This CDR3 has 13 residues. The CDR3 here is CASSLVTGQGYTF. The CDR3 DNA reads as TGTGCCAGCAGCTTAGTAACAGGGCAGGGCTACACCTTC.

This rearrangement joins TRBV14 to TRBJ1-2; the D gene is possibly TRBD1 (6 bases). Trimming pared 5 bases from V and 7 bases from J, leaving 20 bases between. The CDR3 runs 15 residues. CDR1 is SGHDN, CDR2 FVKESK, per germline. For the CDR3, the DNA is TGTGCCAGCAGCAAGGGACAATCCCTCCTATTTGGCTACACCTTC. The encoded protein is CASSKGQSLLFGYTF.

This chain connects TRBV6-1 to TRBJ1-2, with D hard to call. V was cut by 1 base and J by 13 bases, with 13 bases left in between. The CDR3 is 12 amino acids. The germline CDR1 and CDR2 sequences are MNHNS and SASEGT. CDR3 bases: TGTGCCAGCAGTGAAGGCTGGGCCTGGATCACCTTC. It is translated as CASSEGWAWITF.

This chain links TRBV5-1 with TRBJ2-2; possibly TRBD1 for D (6 bases). The V end lost 10 bases, the J end lost 6 bases, and 19 bases lay between the germline ends. Germline V gene data show CDR1 as SGHRS and CDR2 as YFSETQ. The CDR3 length is 14 residues. CDR3 protein: CARNYQGFSGELFF. Here the CDR3 DNA reads TGCGCCCGCAACTACCAGGGGTTTTCCGGGGAGCTGTTTTTT.

The gene calls are TRBV6-5 and TRBJ1-4, with TRBD1 matching 8 bases. CDR3 length equals 15 residues. Germline values: CDR1 MNHEY, CDR2 SVGAGI. Trimming at V came to 9 bases and at J to 2 bases, leaving 8 bases not matched to a gene. The CDR3 nucleotides read TGTGCCAGTTCCAAGAGGGACAGGACTAATGAAAAACTGTTTTTT. This translates into CASSKRDRTNEKLFF.

The chain's CDR3 is CATSGSGGLSTDTQYF. The DNA for the CDR3 is TGTGCCACCAGTGGTAGCGGGGGCCTTAGCACAGATACGCAGTATTTT. V gene TRBV24-1 combines with J gene TRBJ2-3; 9 nucleotides line up with TRBD2. Looked up from germline, CDR1 is KGHDR and CDR2 is SFDVKD. This CDR3 contains 16 residues. Trimming at V came to 5 bases and at J to 0 bases, leaving 5 bases not matched to a gene.

The J gene is TRBJ2-2, the V gene TRBV28, with a weak D call TRBD1 (5 bases). The CDR3 length is 14 residues. V lost 6 bases, J lost 3 bases, and 11 bases lay in between. From germline, CDR1 is MDHEN and CDR2 SYDVKM. CDR3 nucleotides: TGTGCCAGCAGCCCAGGGTTTGACACCGGGGAGCTGTTTTTT. Translated: CASSPGFDTGELFF.

This chain joins TRBV7-3 and TRBJ2-1, with D unclear. CDR1 SGHTA and CDR2 FQGTGA come from the germline V gene. CDR3 size: 14 residues. V dropped 1 base and J dropped 4 bases, with 8 bases sitting between them. For the CDR3, the DNA is TGTGCCAGCAGCTTAAGTGGCAGATACAATGAGCAGTTCTTC. Its translation is CASSLSGRYNEQFF.

V gene TRBV2 combines with J gene TRBJ1-2, with 7 nucleotides matching TRBD1. Germline CDR1 is SNHLY and CDR2 is FYNNEI. Germline trimming cut 4 bases from V and 6 bases from J; bases unmatched to any gene: 8. The CDR3 runs 14 residues. Written as DNA, the CDR3 is TGTGCCAGCAGTGCCGACAGGGCTTTCGATGGCTACACCTTC. It codes for CASSADRAFDGYTF.

The J gene is TRBJ1-2, the V gene TRBV28, with D maybe TRBD1 (5 bases). The germline gives CDR1 MDHEN, CDR2 SYDVKM. The CDR3 covers 13 residues. The V and J ends lost 1 base and 8 bases respectively, with 11 bases between them. The CDR3 nucleotides are TGTGCCAGCAGTTTATTCCAGGGCGGAGGCTACACCTTC. As protein: CASSLFQGGGYTF.